This record concerns one TCR beta chain sequence. No antigen is known for it. The data stem from a study of T cell repertoires in cytomegalovirus infection. Study summary: In the study, CMV epitopes included recently identified HLA-C-restricted and well-studied HLA-B-restricted ones. TCR beta signatures that were public indicated CMV infection and matching HLA type. Study-wide results and limits: There were HLA-C-restricted CMV-specific TCR beta clonotypes dominating the ex vivo response.

TCRdb reanalysed the reads using MiXCR and keeps one entry per CDR3 protein. Of a few hundred thousand distinct CDR3 sequences listed, about 40% were seen once; the top ten hold 48%. The germline V and J ends were trimmed by 2 bases and 2 bases, with 10 bases remaining between them. The CDR3 is 14 residues long. Germline-derived CDR1 and CDR2 are MNHEY and SMNVEV (reference sequence). This sample comprised cultured PBMCs, obtained from culture after CMV antigen stimulation. This chain joins TRBV27 and TRBJ2-7, with no clear D. This TCR was sampled from a human donor in good health (CMV status not recorded). Some clones in this sample may be carry-over from other donors' samples. CDR3 sequence: CASSLGNGPYEQYF. The CDR3 bases are TGTGCCAGCAGTTTAGGTAACGGACCCTACGAGCAGTACTTC.